A selection of T cell receptor beta chains follows, all from one sample in a study of CD8 T cells in ankylosing spondylitis. Each CDR3 protein gets one entry after TCRdb re-called the 5' RACE reads with MiXCR. The table shows under 250,000 distinct CDR3 sequences, with around 7.9% occurring only once. Sequencing was carried out using blood, either unsorted or a sorted T cell fraction (not recorded which). The receptors come from a male donor with ankylosing spondylitis. The CDR3 runs from the conserved cysteine through the conserved F or W.

CSVLPGNHGYTF | TRBJ1-2 | TRBV29-1
CSARTGWSYEQYF | TRBJ2-7 | TRBV20-1
CASSPLQEATEAFF | TRBJ1-1 | TRBV4-2
CASGLGIGYTF | TRBJ1-2 | TRBV12-5
CAIRTQGATEAFF | TRBJ1-1 | TRBV10-3
CASSQDRVGWTYEQYF | TRBJ2-7 | TRBV7-2
CASSLGPGYAYEQYF | TRBJ2-7 | TRBV5-6
CASSLRGINYGYTF | TRBJ1-2 | TRBV12-3/TRBV12-4
CASNIRRERETQYF | TRBJ2-5 | TRBV10-1
CATNQGASTGELFF | TRBJ2-2 | TRBV27
CSGGRRGEKLFF | TRBJ1-4 | TRBV20-1
CATSGPGRTQYF | TRBJ2-5 | TRBV24-1
CASSLGLAETDTQYF | TRBJ2-3 | TRBV6-2/TRBV6-3
CASSPLPTDLSGELFF | TRBJ2-2 | TRBV7-3
CASSHADRESGYNEQFF | TRBJ2-1 | TRBV6-2/TRBV6-3
CASSYTWTGPTGELFF | TRBJ2-2 | TRBV6-5
CSARDVAIGRNEQFF | TRBJ2-1 | TRBV20-1
CASSYLRGGDNEQFF | TRBJ2-1 | TRBV6-5
CASRASGDRGYNEQFF | TRBJ2-1 | TRBV27
CASSSQGSTEAIF | TRBJ1-1 | TRBV7-9
CASSLWADEKLFF | TRBJ1-4 | TRBV12-3/TRBV12-4
CSASTHRDQYEQYF | TRBJ2-7 | TRBV20-1
CASSRRLAGQETQYF | TRBJ2-5 | TRBV6-1
CASSITGTSGYSTYNEQFF | TRBJ2-1 | TRBV19
CASSEERAPTYEQYF | TRBJ2-7 | TRBV6-4
CASSLVLGMKAGELFF | TRBJ2-2 | TRBV7-6
CASSHSIAGVSSEQFF | TRBJ2-1 | TRBV4-1
CASSFYRGNTEAFF | TRBJ1-1 | TRBV7-8
CAISTGVTYGYTF | TRBJ1-2 | TRBV19
CASSLGQENRYEQYF | TRBJ2-7 | TRBV7-9
CASSDPTGTSTDTQYF | TRBJ2-3 | TRBV4-1
CSVESADTGELFF | TRBJ2-2 | TRBV29-1
CAAQEGYEQYF | TRBJ2-7 | TRBV2
CASSQDWSGGNPYEQYF | TRBJ2-7 | TRBV4-2
CASSLPPAVRNQPQHF | TRBJ1-5 | TRBV6-2/TRBV6-3
CASSRHYGYTF | TRBJ1-2 | TRBV9
CAWSVLVTGELFF | TRBJ2-2 | TRBV30
CASSLGDSGNTIYF | TRBJ1-3 | TRBV11-2
CASSFSLRGLSF | TRBJ2-7 | TRBV27
CATKRRGGYDSNQPQHF | TRBJ1-5 | TRBV19
CAISESRANYGYTF | TRBJ1-2 | TRBV10-3
CASSPRGAGETDTQYF | TRBJ2-3 | TRBV7-9
CASSLTRGRTEAFF | TRBJ1-1 | TRBV12-3/TRBV12-4
CASSLEGTGFSPEQFF | TRBJ2-1 | TRBV5-6
CASSSGQGVYGYTF | TRBJ1-2 | TRBV27
CSARGASGRYEQYF | TRBJ2-7 | TRBV20-1
CASTDRGDTQYF | TRBJ2-3 | TRBV7-9
CVSSLVSSRDYEQYF | TRBJ2-7 | TRBV5-1
CASSGLAGVIPEQFF | TRBJ2-1 | TRBV27